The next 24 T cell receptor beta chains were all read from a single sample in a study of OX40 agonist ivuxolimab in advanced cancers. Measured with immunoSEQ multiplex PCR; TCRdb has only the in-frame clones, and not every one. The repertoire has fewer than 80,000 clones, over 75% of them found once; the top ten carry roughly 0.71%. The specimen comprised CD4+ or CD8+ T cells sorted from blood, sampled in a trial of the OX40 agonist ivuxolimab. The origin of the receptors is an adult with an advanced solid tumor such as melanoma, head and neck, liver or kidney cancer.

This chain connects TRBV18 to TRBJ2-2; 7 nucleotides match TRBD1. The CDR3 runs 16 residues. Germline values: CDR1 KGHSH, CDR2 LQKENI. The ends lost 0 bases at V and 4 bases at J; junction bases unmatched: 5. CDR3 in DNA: TGTGCCAGCTCACCACCACAGGGGTTAAGCACCGGGGAGCTGTTTTTT. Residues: CASSPPQGLSTGELFF. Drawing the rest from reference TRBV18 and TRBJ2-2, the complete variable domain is NAGVMQNPRHLVRRRGQEARLRCSPMKGHSHVYWYRQLPEEGLKFMVYLQKENIIDESGMPKERFSAEFPKEGPSILRIQQVVRGDSAAYFCASSPPQGLSTGELFFGEGSRLTVL.

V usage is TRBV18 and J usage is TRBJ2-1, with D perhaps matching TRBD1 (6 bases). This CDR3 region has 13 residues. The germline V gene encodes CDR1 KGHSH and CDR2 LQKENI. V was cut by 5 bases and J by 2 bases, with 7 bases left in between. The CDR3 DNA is TGTGCCAGCTCAACAGGGACCTACAATGAGCAGTTCTTC. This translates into CASSTGTYNEQFF.

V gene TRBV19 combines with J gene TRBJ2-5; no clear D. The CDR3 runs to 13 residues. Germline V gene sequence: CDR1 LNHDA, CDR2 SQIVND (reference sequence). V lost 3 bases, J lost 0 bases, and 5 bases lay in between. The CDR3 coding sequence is TGTGCCAGTAGTATTTACAACCAAGAGACCCAGTACTTC. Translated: CASSIYNQETQYF.

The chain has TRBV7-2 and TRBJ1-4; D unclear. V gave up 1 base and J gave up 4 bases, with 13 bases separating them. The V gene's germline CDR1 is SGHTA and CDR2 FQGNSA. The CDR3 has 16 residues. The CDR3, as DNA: TGTGCCAGCAGCTTAGGTCGTATGCTAAGTAATGAAAAACTGTTTTTT. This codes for CASSLGRMLSNEKLFF.

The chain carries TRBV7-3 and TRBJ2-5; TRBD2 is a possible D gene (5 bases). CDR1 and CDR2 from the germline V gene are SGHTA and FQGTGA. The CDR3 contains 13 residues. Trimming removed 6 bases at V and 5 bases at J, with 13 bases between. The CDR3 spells CASRSPGEETQYF. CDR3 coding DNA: TGTGCCAGCAGGTCCCCTGGGGAGGAGACCCAGTACTTC.

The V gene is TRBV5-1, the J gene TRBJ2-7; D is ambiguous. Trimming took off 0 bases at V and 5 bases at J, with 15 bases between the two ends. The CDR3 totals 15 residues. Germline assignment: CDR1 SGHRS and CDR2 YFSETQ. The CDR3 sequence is CASSLGPTVPNEQYF. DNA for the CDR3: TGCGCCAGCAGCTTGGGCCCCACAGTACCCAACGAGCAGTACTTC.

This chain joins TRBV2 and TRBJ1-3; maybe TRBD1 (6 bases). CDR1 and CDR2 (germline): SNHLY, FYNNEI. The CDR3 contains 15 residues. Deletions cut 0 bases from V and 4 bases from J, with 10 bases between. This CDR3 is CASSEARGGGNTIYF. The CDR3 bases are TGTGCCAGCAGTGAAGCGCGGGGGGGCGGAAACACCATATATTTT.

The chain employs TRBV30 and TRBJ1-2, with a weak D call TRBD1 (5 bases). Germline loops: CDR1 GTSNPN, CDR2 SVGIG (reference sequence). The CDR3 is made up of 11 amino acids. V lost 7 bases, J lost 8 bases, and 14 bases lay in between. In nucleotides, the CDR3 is TGTGCCTATGGGGGACCTGAAGGCTACACCTTC. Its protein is CAYGGPEGYTF. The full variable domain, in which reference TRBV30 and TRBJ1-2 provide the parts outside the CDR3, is SQTIHQWPATLVQPVGSPLSLECTVEGTSNPNLYWYRQAAGRGLQLLFYSVGIGQISSEVPQNLSASRPQDRQFILSSKKLLLSDSGFYLCAYGGPEGYTFGSGTRLTVV.

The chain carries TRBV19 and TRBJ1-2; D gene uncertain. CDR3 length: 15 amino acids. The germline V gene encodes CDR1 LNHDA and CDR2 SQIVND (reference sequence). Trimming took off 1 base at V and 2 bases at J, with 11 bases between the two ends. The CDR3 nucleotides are TGTGCCAGTAGTATAGGGGGAAACAGCAACTATGGCTACACCTTC. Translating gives CASSIGGNSNYGYTF. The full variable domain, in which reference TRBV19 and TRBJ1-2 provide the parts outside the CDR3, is DGGITQSPKYLFRKEGQNVTLSCEQNLNHDAMYWYRQDPGQGLRLIYYSQIVNDFQKGDIAEGYSVSREKKESFPLTVTSAQKNPTAFYLCASSIGGNSNYGYTFGSGTRLTVV.

The CDR3 coding sequence is TGTGCCAGCAGCACCGGTTATGGTGCTATCCAAGAGACCCAGTACTTC. This translates into CASSTGYGAIQETQYF. V and J are TRBV5-4 and TRBJ2-5, with no clear D. CDR1 is SGHNT, CDR2 YYREEE, per germline (reference sequence). With 4 bases removed from V and 1 base from J, the gap between germline ends came to 17 bases. This CDR3 region has 16 residues.

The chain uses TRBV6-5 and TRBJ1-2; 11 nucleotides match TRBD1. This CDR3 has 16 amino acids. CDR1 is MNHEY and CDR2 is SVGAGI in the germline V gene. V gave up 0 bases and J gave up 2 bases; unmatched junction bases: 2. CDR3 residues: CASSYSGTGGNYGYTF. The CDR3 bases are TGTGCCAGCAGTTACTCTGGGACAGGGGGAAACTATGGCTACACCTTC.

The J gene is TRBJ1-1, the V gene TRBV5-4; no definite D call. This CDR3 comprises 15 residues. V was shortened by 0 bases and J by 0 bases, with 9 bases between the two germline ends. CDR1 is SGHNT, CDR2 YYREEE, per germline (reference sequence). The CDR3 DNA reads TGTGCCAGCAGCTTGGCATCCTCCATGAACACTGAAGCTTTCTTT. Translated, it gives CASSLASSMNTEAFF.

CDR3 sequence (DNA): TGCGCCAGCAGCTTGGGACTAGCGGTAAACACCGGGGAGCTGTTTTTT. This gives the protein CASSLGLAVNTGELFF. This chain links TRBV5-1 with TRBJ2-2, with 9 bases that match TRBD2. The CDR3 runs to 16 residues. The V gene's germline CDR1 is SGHRS and CDR2 YFSETQ. The trim removed 0 bases at V and 2 bases at J, leaving 2 bases unmatched.

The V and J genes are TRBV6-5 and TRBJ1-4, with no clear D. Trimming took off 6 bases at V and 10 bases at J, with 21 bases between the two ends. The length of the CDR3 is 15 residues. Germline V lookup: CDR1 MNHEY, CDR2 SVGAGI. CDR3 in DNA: TGTGCCAGCAGACCCTCCGGGGAAATAACGGGAAAACTGTTTTTT. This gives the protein CASRPSGEITGKLFF.

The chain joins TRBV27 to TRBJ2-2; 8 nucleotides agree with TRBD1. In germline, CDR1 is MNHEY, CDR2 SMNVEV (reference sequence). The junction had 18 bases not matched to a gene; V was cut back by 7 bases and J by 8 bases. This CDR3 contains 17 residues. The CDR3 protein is CASTLVSTGGLRGELFF. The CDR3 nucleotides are TGTGCCAGCACCCTGGTCTCCACAGGGGGTTTAAGGGGGGAGCTGTTTTTT.

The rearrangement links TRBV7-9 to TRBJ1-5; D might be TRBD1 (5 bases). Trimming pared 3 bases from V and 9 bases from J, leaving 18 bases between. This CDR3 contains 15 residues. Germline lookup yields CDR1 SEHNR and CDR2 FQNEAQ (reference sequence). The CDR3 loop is CASSLSDSPIWPQHF. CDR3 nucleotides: TGTGCCAGCAGCTTGTCTGACAGCCCGATCTGGCCCCAGCATTTT.

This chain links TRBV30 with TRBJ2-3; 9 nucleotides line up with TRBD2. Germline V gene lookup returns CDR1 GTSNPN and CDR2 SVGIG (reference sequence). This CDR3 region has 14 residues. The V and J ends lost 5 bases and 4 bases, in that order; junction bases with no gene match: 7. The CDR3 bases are TGTGCCTGGGAAGGAGCGGGGGGAGCAGATACGCAGTATTTT. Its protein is CAWEGAGGADTQYF.

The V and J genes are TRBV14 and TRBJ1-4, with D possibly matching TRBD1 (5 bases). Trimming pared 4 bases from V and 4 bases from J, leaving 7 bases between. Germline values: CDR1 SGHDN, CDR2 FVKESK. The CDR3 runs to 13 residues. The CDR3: CASSRGINEKLFF. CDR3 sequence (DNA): TGTGCCAGCAGCCGGGGCATTAATGAAAAACTGTTTTTT.

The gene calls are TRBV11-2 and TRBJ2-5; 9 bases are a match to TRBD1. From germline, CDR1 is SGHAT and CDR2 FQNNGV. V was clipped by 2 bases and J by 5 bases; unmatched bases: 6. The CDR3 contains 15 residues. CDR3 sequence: CASSLNTGGRETQYF. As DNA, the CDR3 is TGTGCCAGCAGCTTAAATACAGGGGGCCGGGAGACCCAGTACTTC.

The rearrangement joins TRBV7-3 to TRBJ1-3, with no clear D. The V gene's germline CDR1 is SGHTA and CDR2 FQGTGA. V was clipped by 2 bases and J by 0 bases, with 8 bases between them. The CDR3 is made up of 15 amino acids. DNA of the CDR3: TGTGCCAGCAGCTTAGGAGGCAGCTCTGGAAACACCATATATTTT. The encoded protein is CASSLGGSSGNTIYF.

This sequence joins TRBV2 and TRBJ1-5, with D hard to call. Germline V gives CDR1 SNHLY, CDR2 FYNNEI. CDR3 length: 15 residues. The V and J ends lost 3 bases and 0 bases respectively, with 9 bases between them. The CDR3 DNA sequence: TGTGCCAGCAGTGATTCATCGTCTAGCAATCAGCCCCAGCATTTT. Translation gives CASSDSSSSNQPQHF.

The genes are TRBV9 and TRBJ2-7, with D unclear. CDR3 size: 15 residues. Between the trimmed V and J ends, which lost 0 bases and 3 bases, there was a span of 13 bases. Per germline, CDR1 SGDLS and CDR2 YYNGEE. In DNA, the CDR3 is TGTGCCAGCAGCGTAGGGGTGGGCTCCGGCTACGAGCAGTACTTC. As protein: CASSVGVGSGYEQYF. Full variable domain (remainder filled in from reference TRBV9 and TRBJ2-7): DSGVTQTPKHLITATGQRVTLRCSPRSGDLSVYWYQQSLDQGLQFLIQYYNGEERAKGNILERFSAQQFPDLHSELNLSSLELGDSALYFCASSVGVGSGYEQYFGPGTRLTVT.

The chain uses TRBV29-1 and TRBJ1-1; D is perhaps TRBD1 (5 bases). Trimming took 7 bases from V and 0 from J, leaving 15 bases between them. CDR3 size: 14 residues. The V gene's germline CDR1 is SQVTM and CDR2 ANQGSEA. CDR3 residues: CSGSMGEMNTEAFF. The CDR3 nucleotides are TGCAGCGGATCGATGGGGGAGATGAACACTGAAGCTTTCTTT.

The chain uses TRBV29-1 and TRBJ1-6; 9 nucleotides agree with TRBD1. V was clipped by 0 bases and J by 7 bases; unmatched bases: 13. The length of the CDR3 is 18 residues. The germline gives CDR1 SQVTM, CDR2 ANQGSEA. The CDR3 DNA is TGCAGCGTTGAAGAAAACTTAATCCGACAGGGGGGGAATTCACCCCTCCACTTT. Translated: CSVEENLIRQGGNSPLHF.